This T cell receptor beta chain emerged from a study of blood T cell repertoires in COVID-19. Overall study: Samples taken during acute and convalescent COVID-19 were collected in the United States, Italy and Spain.

Clones were read by immunoSEQ multiplex PCR, and TCRdb kept only the in-frame ones, dropping some. The data contain 100,000 to 150,000 clones, approximately 81% of them singletons. Germline V gives CDR1 SGHRS, CDR2 YFSETQ. The ends lost 1 base at V and 4 bases at J; junction bases unmatched: 2. This CDR3 has 15 residues. This chain links TRBV5-1 with TRBJ2-1; 10 nucleotides align to TRBD1. This sequence was found in a man between 60 and 70 years old with acute or convalescent COVID-19. The source material was peripheral blood. CDR3: CASSLWDRGYNEQFF. Here the CDR3 DNA reads TGCGCCAGCAGCTTGTGGGACAGGGGATACAATGAGCAGTTCTTC. Based on the CDR3 plus reference TRBV5-1 and TRBJ2-1, the full variable domain is KAGVTQTPRYLIKTRGQQVTLSCSPISGHRSVSWYQQTPGQGLQFLFEYFSETQRNKGNFPGRFSGRQFSNSRSEMNVSTLELGDSALYLCASSLWDRGYNEQFFGPGTRLTVL.